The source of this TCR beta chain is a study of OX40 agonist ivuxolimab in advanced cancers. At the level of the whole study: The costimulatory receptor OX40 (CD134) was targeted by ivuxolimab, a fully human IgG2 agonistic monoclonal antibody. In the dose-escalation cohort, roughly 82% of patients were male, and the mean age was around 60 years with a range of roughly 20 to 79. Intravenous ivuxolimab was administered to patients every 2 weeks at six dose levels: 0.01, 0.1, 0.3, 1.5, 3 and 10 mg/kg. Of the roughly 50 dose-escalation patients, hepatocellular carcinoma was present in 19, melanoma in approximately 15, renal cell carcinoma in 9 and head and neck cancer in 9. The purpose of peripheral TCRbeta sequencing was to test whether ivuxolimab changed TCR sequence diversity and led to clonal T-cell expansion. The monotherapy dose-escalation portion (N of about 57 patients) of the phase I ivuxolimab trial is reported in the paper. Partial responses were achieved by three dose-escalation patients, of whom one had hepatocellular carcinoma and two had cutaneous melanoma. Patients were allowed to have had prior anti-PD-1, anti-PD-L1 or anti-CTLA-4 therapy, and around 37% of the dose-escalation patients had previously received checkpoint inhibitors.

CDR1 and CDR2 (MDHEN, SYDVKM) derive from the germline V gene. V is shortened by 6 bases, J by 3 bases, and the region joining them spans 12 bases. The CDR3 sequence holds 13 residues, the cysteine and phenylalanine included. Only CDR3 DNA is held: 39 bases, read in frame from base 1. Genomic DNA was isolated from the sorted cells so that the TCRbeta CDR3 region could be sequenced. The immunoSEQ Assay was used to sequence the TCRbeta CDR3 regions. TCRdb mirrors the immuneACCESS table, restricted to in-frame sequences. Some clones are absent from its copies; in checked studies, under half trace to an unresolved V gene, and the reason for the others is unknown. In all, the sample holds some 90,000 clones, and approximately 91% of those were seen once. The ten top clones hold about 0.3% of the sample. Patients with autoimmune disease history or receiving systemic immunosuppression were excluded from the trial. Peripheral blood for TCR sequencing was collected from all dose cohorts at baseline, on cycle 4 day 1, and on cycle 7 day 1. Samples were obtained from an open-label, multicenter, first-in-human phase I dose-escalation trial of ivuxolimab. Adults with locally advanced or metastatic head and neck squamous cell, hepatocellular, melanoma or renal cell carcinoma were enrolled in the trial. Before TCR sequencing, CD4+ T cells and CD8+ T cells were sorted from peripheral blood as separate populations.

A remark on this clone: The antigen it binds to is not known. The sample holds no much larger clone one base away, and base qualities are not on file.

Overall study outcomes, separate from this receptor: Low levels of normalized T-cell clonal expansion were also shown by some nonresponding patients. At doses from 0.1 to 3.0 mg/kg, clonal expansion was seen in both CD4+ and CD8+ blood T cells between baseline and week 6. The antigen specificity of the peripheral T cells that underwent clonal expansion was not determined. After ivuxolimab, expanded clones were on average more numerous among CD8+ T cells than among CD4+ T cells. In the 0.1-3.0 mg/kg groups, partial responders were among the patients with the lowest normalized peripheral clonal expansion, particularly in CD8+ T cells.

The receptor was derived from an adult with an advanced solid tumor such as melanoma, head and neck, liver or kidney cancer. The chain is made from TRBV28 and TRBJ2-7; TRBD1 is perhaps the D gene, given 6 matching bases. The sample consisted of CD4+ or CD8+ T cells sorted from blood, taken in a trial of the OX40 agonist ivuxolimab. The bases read TGTGCCAGCAGGTCGGGACAAAACTACGAGCAGTACTTC. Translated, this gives CASRSGQNYEQYF.